The TCR beta chain described here comes from a study of T cell changes during pregnancy in multiple sclerosis. The germline V gene has CDR1 SNHLY and CDR2 FYNNEI. The CDR3 contains 14 residues. Trimming cost V 3 bases and J 7 bases; bases outside gene matches: 2. Profiling relied on immunoSEQ multiplex PCR, and the TCRdb table lists in-frame clones only, not all of them. The table shows around 68,000 clones, with 75% to 95% occurring only once. The source was CD4+ T cells from peripheral blood mononuclear cells, collected before pregnancy. The origin of this receptor is a female donor with multiple sclerosis, enrolled in a pregnancy study. The chain carries TRBV2 and TRBJ1-5; 11 nucleotides align to TRBD1. CDR3 DNA: TGTGCCAGCAGTGAGGGACAGGGGGAACAGCCCCAGCATTTT. It specifies CASSEGQGEQPQHF.